The rows below give T cell receptor beta chains drawn from one sample of a study of response to subunit inactivated influenza vaccine. Using its own MiXCR run on the RT-PCR reads, TCRdb lists one record per CDR3 protein. Altogether about 240,000 distinct CDR3 sequences are present, about 12% being singletons, with the ten largest covering 7.8%. This material consisted of non-naive T cells sorted from PBMCs, taken less than 15 days before vaccination. Receptors originate from a man aged 50 to 59 who received an inactivated influenza vaccine. Both conserved end residues are part of each CDR3. Each record gives: J gene, D gene, V gene, clone size, CDR3 protein, CDR3 DNA. A D gene is named only where the DNA matches it firmly. Clone sizes are given selectively: once, few, many, or a class where the clone is expanded.

j_call: TRBJ2-3; d_call: -; v_call: TRBV2; clone_size: -; cdr3_aa: CASSRNRNGDTQYF; cdr3_nt: TGTGCCAGCTCCCGAAACAGGAATGGAGATACGCAGTATTTT
j_call: TRBJ2-1; d_call: TRBD2; v_call: TRBV18; clone_size: -; cdr3_aa: CASSQRGRMVNEQFF; cdr3_nt: TGTGCCAGCTCCCAACGCGGGAGAATGGTCAATGAGCAGTTCTTC
j_call: TRBJ2-7; d_call: -; v_call: TRBV6-6; clone_size: -; cdr3_aa: CASTASQEYEQYF; cdr3_nt: TGTGCCAGCACAGCCAGCCAGGAATACGAGCAGTACTTC
j_call: TRBJ1-1; d_call: -; v_call: TRBV7-2; clone_size: -; cdr3_aa: CANLPNRGNPNTEAFF; cdr3_nt: TGTGCCAACCTCCCGAATAGGGGCAACCCGAACACTGAAGCTTTCTTT
j_call: TRBJ2-2; d_call: -; v_call: TRBV7-2; clone_size: many; cdr3_aa: CATAGQGLAGELFF; cdr3_nt: TGTGCCACCGCTGGGCAGGGGTTGGCCGGGGAGCTGTTTTTT
j_call: TRBJ2-1; d_call: TRBD1; v_call: TRBV2; clone_size: many; cdr3_aa: CASSGGTGNGGYYNEQFF; cdr3_nt: TGTGCCAGCAGTGGCGGGACAGGGAATGGAGGGTACTACAATGAGCAGTTCTTC
j_call: TRBJ2-3; d_call: -; v_call: TRBV18; clone_size: few; cdr3_aa: CASSDVNTQYF; cdr3_nt: TGTGCCAGCTCAGACGTTAATACGCAGTATTTT
j_call: TRBJ1-1; d_call: -; v_call: TRBV20-1; clone_size: many; cdr3_aa: CSAPGGDGNTEAFF; cdr3_nt: TGCAGTGCCCCTGGGGGGGATGGGAACACTGAAGCTTTCTTT
j_call: TRBJ2-5; d_call: TRBD1; v_call: TRBV24-1; clone_size: few; cdr3_aa: CATSVDRGTQYF; cdr3_nt: TGTGCCACCAGTGTCGACAGGGGGACCCAGTACTTC
j_call: TRBJ2-7; d_call: -; v_call: TRBV28; clone_size: -; cdr3_aa: CASREPGGREQYF; cdr3_nt: TGTGCCAGCAGAGAACCCGGGGGCCGGGAGCAGTACTTC
j_call: TRBJ1-3; d_call: -; v_call: TRBV21-1; clone_size: few; cdr3_aa: CASNPRVTGAPFSGNTIYF; cdr3_nt: TGTGCCAGCAACCCTCGGGTTACAGGGGCCCCCTTCTCTGGAAACACCATATATTTT
j_call: TRBJ1-5; d_call: -; v_call: TRBV11-2; clone_size: many; cdr3_aa: CASSELDQPQHF; cdr3_nt: TGTGCCAGCAGCGAACTCGATCAGCCCCAGCATTTT
j_call: TRBJ2-7; d_call: -; v_call: TRBV27; clone_size: few; cdr3_aa: CASRSRTIHEQYF; cdr3_nt: TGTGCCAGCAGATCTCGTACGATCCACGAGCAGTACTTC
j_call: TRBJ2-1; d_call: -; v_call: TRBV25-1; clone_size: -; cdr3_aa: CASSELRAWGNEQFF; cdr3_nt: TGTGCCAGCAGTGAATTAAGGGCGTGGGGGAATGAGCAGTTCTTC
j_call: TRBJ2-6; d_call: -; v_call: TRBV7-9; clone_size: -; cdr3_aa: CASSFLPGANVLTF; cdr3_nt: TGTGCCAGCAGCTTTTTACCTGGGGCCAACGTCCTGACTTTC
j_call: TRBJ2-2; d_call: TRBD1; v_call: TRBV5-1; clone_size: many; cdr3_aa: CASSRRTGGTGELFF; cdr3_nt: TGCGCCAGCAGCAGACGGACAGGGGGCACCGGGGAGCTGTTTTTT
j_call: TRBJ1-3; d_call: TRBD1; v_call: TRBV29-1; clone_size: -; cdr3_aa: CSVWTGAGNTIYF; cdr3_nt: TGCAGCGTTTGGACAGGGGCTGGAAACACCATATATTTT
j_call: TRBJ1-3; d_call: -; v_call: TRBV28; clone_size: few; cdr3_aa: CASRQGSGNTIYF; cdr3_nt: TGTGCCAGCAGACAGGGCTCTGGAAACACCATATATTTT
j_call: TRBJ1-6; d_call: TRBD1; v_call: TRBV6-1; clone_size: many; cdr3_aa: CASTLGDRGYSPLHF; cdr3_nt: TGTGCCAGCACCTTGGGGGACAGGGGGTACTCACCCCTCCACTTT
j_call: TRBJ1-2; d_call: -; v_call: TRBV20-1; clone_size: many; cdr3_aa: CSARVRTGYGYTF; cdr3_nt: TGCAGTGCTAGAGTCCGAACGGGCTATGGCTACACCTTC
j_call: TRBJ2-1; d_call: -; v_call: TRBV14; clone_size: many; cdr3_aa: CASSIPGYNEQFF; cdr3_nt: TGTGCCAGCAGCATACCGGGCTACAATGAGCAGTTCTTC
j_call: TRBJ1-1; d_call: -; v_call: TRBV19; clone_size: few; cdr3_aa: CASSFRGGLEAFF; cdr3_nt: TGTGCCAGTAGTTTCCGCGGCGGGTTAGAAGCTTTCTTT
j_call: TRBJ2-3; d_call: TRBD1; v_call: TRBV20-1; clone_size: -; cdr3_aa: CSASDLLGQGPSDTQYF; cdr3_nt: TGCAGTGCTAGCGATCTCTTAGGACAGGGTCCCTCAGATACGCAGTATTTT
j_call: TRBJ2-5; d_call: TRBD1; v_call: TRBV12-3/TRBV12-4; clone_size: -; cdr3_aa: CASRPGQGSQTQYF; cdr3_nt: TGTGCCAGCAGACCGGGACAGGGGTCGCAGACCCAGTACTTC
j_call: TRBJ2-1; d_call: TRBD2; v_call: TRBV7-2; clone_size: few; cdr3_aa: CASSFQASGRLSNEQFF; cdr3_nt: TGTGCCAGCAGCTTTCAGGCTAGCGGGAGATTGAGCAATGAGCAGTTCTTC
j_call: TRBJ2-2; d_call: -; v_call: TRBV12-3/TRBV12-4; clone_size: few; cdr3_aa: CASSSTRPNTGELFF; cdr3_nt: TGTGCCAGCAGTTCCACAAGGCCGAACACCGGGGAGCTGTTTTTT
j_call: TRBJ1-2; d_call: TRBD1; v_call: TRBV12-3/TRBV12-4; clone_size: few; cdr3_aa: CASSPTGGAGYTF; cdr3_nt: TGTGCCAGCAGCCCGACAGGGGGTGCTGGCTACACCTTC